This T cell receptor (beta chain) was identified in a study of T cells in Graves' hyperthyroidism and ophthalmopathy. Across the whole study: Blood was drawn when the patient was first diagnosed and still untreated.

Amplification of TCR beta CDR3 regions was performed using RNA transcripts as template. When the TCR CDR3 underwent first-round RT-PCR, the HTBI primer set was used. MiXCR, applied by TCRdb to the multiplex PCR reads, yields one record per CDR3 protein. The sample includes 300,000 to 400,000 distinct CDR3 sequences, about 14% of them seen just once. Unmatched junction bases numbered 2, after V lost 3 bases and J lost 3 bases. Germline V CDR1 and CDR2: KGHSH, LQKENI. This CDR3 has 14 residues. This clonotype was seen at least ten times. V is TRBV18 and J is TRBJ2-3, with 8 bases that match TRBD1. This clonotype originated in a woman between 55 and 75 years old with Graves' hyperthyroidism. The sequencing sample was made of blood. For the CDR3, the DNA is TGTGCCAGCTCACCGACAGGGGTAACAGATACGCAGTATTTT. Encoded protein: CASSPTGVTDTQYF.